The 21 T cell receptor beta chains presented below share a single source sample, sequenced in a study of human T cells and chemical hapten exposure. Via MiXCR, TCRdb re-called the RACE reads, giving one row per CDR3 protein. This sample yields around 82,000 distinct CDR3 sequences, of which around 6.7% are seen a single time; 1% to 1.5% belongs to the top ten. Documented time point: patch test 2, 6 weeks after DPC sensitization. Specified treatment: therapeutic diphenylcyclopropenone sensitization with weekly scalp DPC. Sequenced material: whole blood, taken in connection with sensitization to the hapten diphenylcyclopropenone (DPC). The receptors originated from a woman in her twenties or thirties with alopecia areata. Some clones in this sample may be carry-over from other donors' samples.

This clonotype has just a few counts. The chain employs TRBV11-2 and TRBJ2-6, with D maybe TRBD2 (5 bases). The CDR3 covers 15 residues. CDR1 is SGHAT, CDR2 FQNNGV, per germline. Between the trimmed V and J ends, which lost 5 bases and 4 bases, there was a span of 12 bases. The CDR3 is CASSRDGVGANVLTF. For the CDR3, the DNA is TGTGCCAGCAGCCGCGACGGGGTCGGGGCCAACGTCCTGACTTTC.

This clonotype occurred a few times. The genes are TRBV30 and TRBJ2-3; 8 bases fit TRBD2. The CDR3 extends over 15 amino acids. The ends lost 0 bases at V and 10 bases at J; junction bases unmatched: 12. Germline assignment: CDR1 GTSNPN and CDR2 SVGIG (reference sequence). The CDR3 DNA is TGTGCCTGGAGTGTAGTCGGGGGGGGGTCAGCGGCGCAGTATTTT. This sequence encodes CAWSVVGGGSAAQYF.

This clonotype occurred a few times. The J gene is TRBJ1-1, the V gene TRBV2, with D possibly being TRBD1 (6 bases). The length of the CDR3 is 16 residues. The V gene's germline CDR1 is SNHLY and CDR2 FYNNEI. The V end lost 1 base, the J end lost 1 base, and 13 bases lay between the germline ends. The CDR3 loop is CASSEGGTGRNTEAFF. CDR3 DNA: TGTGCCAGCAGTGAAGGAGGAACAGGGAGGAACACTGAAGCTTTCTTT. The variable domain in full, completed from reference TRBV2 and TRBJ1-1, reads EPEVTQTPSHQVTQMGQEVILRCVPISNHLYFYWYRQILGQKVEFLVSFYNNEISEKSEIFDDQFSVERPDGSNFTLKIRSTKLEDSAMYFCASSEGGTGRNTEAFFGQGTRLTVV.

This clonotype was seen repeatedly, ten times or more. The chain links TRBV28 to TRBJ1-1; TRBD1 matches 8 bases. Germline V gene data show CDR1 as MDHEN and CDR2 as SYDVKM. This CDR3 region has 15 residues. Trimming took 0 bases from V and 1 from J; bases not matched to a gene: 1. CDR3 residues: CASSLWGQANTEAFF. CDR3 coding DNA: TGTGCCAGCAGTTTATGGGGACAGGCGAACACTGAAGCTTTCTTT. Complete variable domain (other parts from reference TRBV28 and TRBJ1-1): DVKVTQSSRYLVKRTGEKVFLECVQDMDHENMFWYRQDPGLGLRLIYFSYDVKMKEKGDIPEGYSVSREKKERFSLILESASTNQTSMYLCASSLWGQANTEAFFGQGTRLTVV.

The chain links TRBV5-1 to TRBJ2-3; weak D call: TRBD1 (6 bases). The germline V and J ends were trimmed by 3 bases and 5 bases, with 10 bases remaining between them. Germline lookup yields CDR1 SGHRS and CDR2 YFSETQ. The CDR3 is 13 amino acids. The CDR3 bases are TGCGCCAGCAGCTCACAGGGAATAGATACGCAGTATTTT. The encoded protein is CASSSQGIDTQYF.

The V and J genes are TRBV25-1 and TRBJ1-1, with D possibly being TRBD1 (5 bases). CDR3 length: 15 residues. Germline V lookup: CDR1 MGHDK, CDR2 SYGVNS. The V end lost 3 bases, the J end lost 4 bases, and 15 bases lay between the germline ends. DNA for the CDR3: TGTGCCAGCAGTGATGGTGGCTGGGGGAGCACTGAAGCTTTCTTT. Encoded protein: CASSDGGWGSTEAFF.

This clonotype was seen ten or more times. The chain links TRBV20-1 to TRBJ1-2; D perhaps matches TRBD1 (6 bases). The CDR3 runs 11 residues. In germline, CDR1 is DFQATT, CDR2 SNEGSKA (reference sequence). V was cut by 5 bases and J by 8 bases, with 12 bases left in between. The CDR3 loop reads CSASGTRGYTF. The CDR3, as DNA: TGCAGTGCTTCCGGGACAAGAGGCTACACCTTC.

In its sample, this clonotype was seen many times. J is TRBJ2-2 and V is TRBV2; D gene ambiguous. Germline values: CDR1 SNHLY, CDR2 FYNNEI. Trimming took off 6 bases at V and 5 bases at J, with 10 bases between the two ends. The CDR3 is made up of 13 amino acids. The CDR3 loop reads CASSYVPTGELFF. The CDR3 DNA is TGTGCCAGCAGCTATGTGCCTACCGGGGAGCTGTTTTTT. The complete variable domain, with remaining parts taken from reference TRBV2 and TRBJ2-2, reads EPEVTQTPSHQVTQMGQEVILRCVPISNHLYFYWYRQILGQKVEFLVSFYNNEISEKSEIFDDQFSVERPDGSNFTLKIRSTKLEDSAMYFCASSYVPTGELFFGEGSRLTVL.

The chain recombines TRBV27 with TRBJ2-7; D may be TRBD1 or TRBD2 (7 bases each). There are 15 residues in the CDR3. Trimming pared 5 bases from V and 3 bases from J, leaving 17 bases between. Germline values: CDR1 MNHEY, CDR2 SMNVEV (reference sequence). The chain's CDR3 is CASSTRQGGRYEQYF. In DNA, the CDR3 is TGTGCCAGCAGTACCCGACAGGGAGGGCGCTACGAGCAGTACTTC.

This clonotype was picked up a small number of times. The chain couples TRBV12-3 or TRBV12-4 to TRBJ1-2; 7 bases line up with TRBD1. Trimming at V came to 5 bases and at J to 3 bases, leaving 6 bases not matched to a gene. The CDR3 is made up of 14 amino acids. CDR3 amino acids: CASSQGGRDYGYTF. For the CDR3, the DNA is TGTGCCAGCAGTCAGGGGGGCAGGGACTATGGCTACACCTTC.

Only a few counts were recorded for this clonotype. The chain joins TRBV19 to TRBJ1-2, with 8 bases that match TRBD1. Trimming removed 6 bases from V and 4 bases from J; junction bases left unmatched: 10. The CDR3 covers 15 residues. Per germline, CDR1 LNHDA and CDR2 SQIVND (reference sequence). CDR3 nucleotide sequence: TGTGCCAGTAGCCCCTTGACAGGGGATCGCTATGGCTACACCTTC. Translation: CASSPLTGDRYGYTF.

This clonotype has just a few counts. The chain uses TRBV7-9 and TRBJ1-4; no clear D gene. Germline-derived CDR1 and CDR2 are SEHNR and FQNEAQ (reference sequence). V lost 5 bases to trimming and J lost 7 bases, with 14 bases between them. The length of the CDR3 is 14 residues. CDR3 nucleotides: TGTGCCAGCAGCATCAGGACCGGAACTGAAAAACTGTTTTTT. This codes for CASSIRTGTEKLFF.

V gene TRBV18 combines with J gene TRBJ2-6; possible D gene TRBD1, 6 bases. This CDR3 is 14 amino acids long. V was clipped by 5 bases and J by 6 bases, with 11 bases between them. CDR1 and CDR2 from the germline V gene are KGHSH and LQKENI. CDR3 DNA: TGTGCCAGCTCAGCCCGGGACAAGGCCAACGTCCTGACTTTC. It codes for CASSARDKANVLTF.

In nucleotides, the CDR3 is TGTGCCAGCAGGCTTCCGACAGGGGGTGTTGAAGCTTTCTTT. Translation gives CASRLPTGGVEAFF. The chain employs TRBV2 and TRBJ1-1; 9 bases match TRBD1. Germline V gives CDR1 SNHLY, CDR2 FYNNEI. Losses at the gene ends were 6 bases for V and 7 bases for J; bases not matched to a gene: 9. The CDR3 totals 14 residues.

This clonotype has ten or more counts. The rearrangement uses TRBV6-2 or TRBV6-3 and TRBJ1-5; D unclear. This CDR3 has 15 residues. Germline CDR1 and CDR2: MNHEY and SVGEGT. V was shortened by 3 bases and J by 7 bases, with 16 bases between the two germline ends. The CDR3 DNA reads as TGTGCCAGCAGTTATGACACCTTTGATGAGCAGCCCCAGCATTTT. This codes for CASSYDTFDEQPQHF.

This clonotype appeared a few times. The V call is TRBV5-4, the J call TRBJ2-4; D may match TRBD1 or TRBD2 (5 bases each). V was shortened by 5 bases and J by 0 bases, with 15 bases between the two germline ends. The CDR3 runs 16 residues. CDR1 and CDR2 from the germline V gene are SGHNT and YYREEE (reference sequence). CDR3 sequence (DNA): TGTGCCAGCAGATCCGGGACGACCATAGCCAAAAACATTCAGTACTTC. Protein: CASRSGTTIAKNIQYF.

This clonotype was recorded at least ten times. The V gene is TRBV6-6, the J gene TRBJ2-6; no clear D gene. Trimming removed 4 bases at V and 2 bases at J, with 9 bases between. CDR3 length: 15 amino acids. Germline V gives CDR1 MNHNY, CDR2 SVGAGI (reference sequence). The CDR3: CASSSRLPGANVLTF. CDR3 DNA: TGTGCCAGCAGTTCCCGGCTTCCTGGGGCCAACGTCCTGACTTTC.

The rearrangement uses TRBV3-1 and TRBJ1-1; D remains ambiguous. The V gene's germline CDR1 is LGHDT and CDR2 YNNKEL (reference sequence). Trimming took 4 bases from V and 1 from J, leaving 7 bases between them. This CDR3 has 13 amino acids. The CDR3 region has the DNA TGTGCCAGCAGCCCGCGGCAGAACACTGAAGCTTTCTTT. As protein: CASSPRQNTEAFF.

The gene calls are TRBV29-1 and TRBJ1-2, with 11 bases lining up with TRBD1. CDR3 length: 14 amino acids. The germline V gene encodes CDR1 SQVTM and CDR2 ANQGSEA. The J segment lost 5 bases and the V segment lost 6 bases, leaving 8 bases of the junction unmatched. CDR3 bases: TGCAGCGTCGTCGGACAGGGGGCGCGGTATGGCTACACCTTC. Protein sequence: CSVVGQGARYGYTF.

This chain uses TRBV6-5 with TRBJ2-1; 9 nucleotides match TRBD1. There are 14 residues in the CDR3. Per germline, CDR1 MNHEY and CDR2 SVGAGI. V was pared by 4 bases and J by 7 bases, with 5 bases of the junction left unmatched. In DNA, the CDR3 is TGTGCCAGCAGTTTGACAGGGGGATTGAATGAGCAGTTCTTC. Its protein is CASSLTGGLNEQFF.

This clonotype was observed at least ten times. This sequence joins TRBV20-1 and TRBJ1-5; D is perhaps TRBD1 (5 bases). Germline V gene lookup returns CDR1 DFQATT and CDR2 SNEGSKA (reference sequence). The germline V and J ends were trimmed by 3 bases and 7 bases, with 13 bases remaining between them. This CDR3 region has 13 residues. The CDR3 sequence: CSARGEVRQPQHF. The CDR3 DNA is TGCAGTGCTAGGGGGGAAGTTCGGCAGCCCCAGCATTTT.